These 3 T cell receptor beta chains were all obtained from the same sample, sequenced in a study of identical twins. TCRdb independently ran MiXCR on the 5' RACE reads; one entry per CDR3 protein. The sample has roughly 700,000 distinct CDR3 sequences, approximately 9% seen once; the top ten hold around 0.95%. These data were likewise used in another study, on yellow fever vaccine responses in identical twins.

Sequenced: PBMCs. These receptors all stem from a woman aged 18-30 years in good health.

This clonotype has a handful of counts. The chain employs TRBV11-2 and TRBJ1-6; D possibly corresponds to TRBD1 (5 bases). Deletions cut 2 bases from V and 10 bases from J, with 9 bases between. The CDR3 has 13 amino acids. The germline gives CDR1 SGHAT, CDR2 FQNNGV. Here the CDR3 reads CASSLRGNSPLHF. In nucleotides, the CDR3 is TGTGCCAGCAGCTTACGGGGGAACTCACCCCTCCACTTT.

This clonotype was counted a few times. CDR3 sequence (DNA): TGTGCCATCAGTGAGAGCATAGGGAAGGATCTTTATGGCTACACCTTC. It yields the protein CAISESIGKDLYGYTF. The V call is TRBV10-3, the J call TRBJ1-2; no firm D call. This CDR3 comprises 16 residues. V lost 2 bases and J 5 bases, leaving 18 bases between the germline ends. CDR1 is ENHRY, CDR2 SYGVKD, per germline.

The V gene is TRBV12-3 or TRBV12-4, the J gene TRBJ2-1; 13 bases are a match to TRBD2. The CDR3 extends over 17 amino acids. Unmatched junction bases numbered 5, after V lost 1 base and J lost 5 bases. Here the CDR3 reads CASSLGGTSGVNNEQFF. The CDR3 bases are TGTGCCAGCAGTTTAGGAGGGACTAGCGGGGTAAACAATGAGCAGTTCTTC.